The 18 T cell receptor beta chains given below trace back to one sample, sequenced in a study of blood T cell repertoires in COVID-19. Sequencing used immunoSEQ multiplex PCR; TCRdb keeps in-frame clones, though not all of them. Altogether just over 80,000 clones are present, under 90% being singletons, with the ten largest covering roughly two fifths. The material sequenced was peripheral blood. The receptors stem from a man older than 75 with acute or convalescent COVID-19.

The V gene is TRBV3-1 (or the pseudogene TRBV3-2), the J gene TRBJ2-7; no clear D gene. V gave up 5 bases and J gave up 3 bases, with 8 bases separating them. This CDR3 comprises 12 residues. Germline V gene data show CDR1 as LGHDT and CDR2 as YNNKEL (reference sequence). CDR3 residues: CASSFRVYEQYF. As DNA, the CDR3 is TGTGCCAGCAGCTTTCGGGTCTACGAGCAGTACTTC.

The chain carries TRBV12-3 or TRBV12-4 and TRBJ1-6; tentative D call: TRBD1 (5 bases). The CDR3 is 13 residues long. V gave up 6 bases and J gave up 8 bases, with 11 bases separating them. The CDR3 is CASSTTEYSPLHF. In DNA form, the CDR3 reads TGTGCCAGCAGCACGACAGAGTATTCACCCCTCCACTTT.

The chain recombines TRBV4-2 with TRBJ1-2; tentatively, D is TRBD1 (5 bases). The CDR3 is 15 amino acids. Deletions cut 4 bases from V and 0 bases from J, with 12 bases between. Germline assignment: CDR1 LGHNA and CDR2 YNFKEQ. Here the CDR3 reads CASSLSGHPNYGYTF. The CDR3 coding sequence is TGTGCCAGCAGCCTTAGCGGACATCCTAACTATGGCTACACCTTC.

This chain joins TRBV6-5 and TRBJ1-1; D perhaps matches TRBD1 (5 bases). The germline V and J ends were trimmed by 5 bases and 5 bases, with 18 bases remaining between them. This CDR3 has 15 residues. Germline V gene lookup returns CDR1 MNHEY and CDR2 SVGAGI. CDR3 in DNA: TGTGCCAGCAGTATCGACAGAGACCCAAATACTGAAGCTTTCTTT. This encodes CASSIDRDPNTEAFF.

The chain joins TRBV6-5 to TRBJ2-7; 7 bases fit TRBD1. Trimming took 2 bases from V and 2 from J; bases not matched to a gene: 6. This CDR3 region has 15 residues. CDR1 and CDR2 from the germline V gene are MNHEY and SVGAGI. The CDR3 coding sequence is TGTGCCAGCAGTTACGGGACCGGGACAGCCTACGAGCAGTACTTC. This gives the protein CASSYGTGTAYEQYF.

Of note for this clone: A read error is likely here: a far larger clone is one base away. The conserved phenylalanine or tryptophan normally closing the CDR3 is absent here, so this likely arose from a read error. CDR3 sequence: CASSQGLNQPQHV. CDR3 DNA: TGTGCCAGCAGTCAGGGCCTCAATCAGCCCCAGCATGTT. This chain links TRBV28 with TRBJ1-5; D is possibly TRBD1 (5 bases). The CDR3 runs to 13 residues. Germline values: CDR1 MDHEN, CDR2 SYDVKM. Trimming pared 5 bases from V and 3 bases from J, leaving 8 bases between.

V and J are TRBV19 and TRBJ2-7, with D uncertain. The V and J ends lost 3 bases and 3 bases respectively, with 15 bases between them. The CDR3 runs to 15 residues. CDR1 is LNHDA and CDR2 is SQIVND in the germline V gene (reference sequence). In DNA form, the CDR3 reads TGTGCCAGTAGTATTGGCCTAGGCGAGGTCTACGAGCAGTACTTC. Translating gives CASSIGLGEVYEQYF. Supplemented by reference TRBV19 and TRBJ2-7, the full variable domain reads DGGITQSPKYLFRKEGQNVTLSCEQNLNHDAMYWYRQDPGQGLRLIYYSQIVNDFQKGDIAEGYSVSREKKESFPLTVTSAQKNPTAFYLCASSIGLGEVYEQYFGPGTRLTVT.

This sequence joins TRBV28 and TRBJ2-2; D remains ambiguous. CDR1 is MDHEN, CDR2 SYDVKM, per germline. With 7 bases removed from V and 6 bases from J, the gap between germline ends came to 9 bases. The CDR3 contains 12 residues. The CDR3 DNA reads TGTGCCAGCAAACCGAAGCCCGGGGAGCTGTTTTTT. Translating it yields CASKPKPGELFF.

This rearrangement joins TRBV5-1 to TRBJ1-3; a possible D gene is TRBD1 (6 bases). Trimming left V 2 bases short and J 4 bases short, with 13 bases between. Looked up from germline, CDR1 is SGHRS and CDR2 is YFSETQ. This CDR3 has 15 residues. The CDR3 is CASSLNRVSGNTIYF. Here the CDR3 DNA reads TGCGCCAGCAGCTTAAACAGGGTCTCCGGAAACACCATATATTTT. Full variable domain (missing parts from reference TRBV5-1 and TRBJ1-3): KAGVTQTPRYLIKTRGQQVTLSCSPISGHRSVSWYQQTPGQGLQFLFEYFSETQRNKGNFPGRFSGRQFSNSRSEMNVSTLELGDSALYLCASSLNRVSGNTIYFGEGSWLTVV.

This rearrangement joins TRBV7-9 to TRBJ2-7; TRBD1 matches at 7 bases. This CDR3 is built from 13 residues. Germline CDR1 and CDR2: SEHNR and FQNEAQ (reference sequence). J was trimmed by 0 bases and V by 8 bases; bases with no gene match: 4. In DNA, the CDR3 is TGTGCCAGCGAGACAGGGTTCTCCTACGAGCAGTACTTC. Translating gives CASETGFSYEQYF. The variable domain in full, completed from reference TRBV7-9 and TRBJ2-7, reads DTGVSQNPRHKITKRGQNVTFRCDPISEHNRLYWYRQTLGQGPEFLTYFQNEAQLEKSRLLSDRFSAERPKGSFSTLEIQRTEQGDSAMYLCASETGFSYEQYFGPGTRLTVT.

This clone was detected a few times. The chain is built from TRBV5-1 and TRBJ2-7; the D gene is possibly TRBD1 (6 bases). V shed 4 bases and J shed 10 bases, with 15 bases lying between them. The V gene's germline CDR1 is SGHRS and CDR2 YFSETQ. The CDR3 has 12 residues. The CDR3 nucleotides read TGCGCCAGCAGCCTGGGGACAACGCAACAGTACTTC. As protein: CASSLGTTQQYF.

This clone turned up a few times. The chain is built from TRBV6-1 and TRBJ2-3, with D hard to call. The CDR3 is made up of 16 amino acids. The germline V gene encodes CDR1 MNHNS and CDR2 SASEGT. Deletions cut 0 bases from V and 1 base from J, with 11 bases between. Written as DNA, the CDR3 is TGTGCCAGCAGTGAAGCGCAACTCGCTGGCACAGATACGCAGTATTTT. Translating it yields CASSEAQLAGTDTQYF.

The rearrangement uses TRBV6-5 and TRBJ2-5; 9 positions agree with TRBD1. Trimming at V came to 8 bases and at J to 9 bases, leaving 4 bases not matched to a gene. There are 11 residues in the CDR3. Germline V gives CDR1 MNHEY, CDR2 SVGAGI. The CDR3 reads CASQRQGAQYF. DNA of the CDR3: TGTGCCAGCCAAAGACAGGGGGCCCAGTACTTC.

The rearrangement uses TRBV19 and TRBJ1-5; TRBD1 matches at 10 bases. V shed 5 bases and J 0 bases; nucleotides not matched to a gene: 7. Germline-derived CDR1 and CDR2 are LNHDA and SQIVND (reference sequence). The CDR3 consists of 17 residues. The CDR3 here is CASSLRDRGYSNQPQHF. Here the CDR3 DNA reads TGTGCCAGTAGTCTCCGGGACAGGGGATATAGCAATCAGCCCCAGCATTTT.

The genes are TRBV7-3 and TRBJ2-2, with TRBD2 matching over 13 bases. The CDR3 consists of 17 residues. With 5 bases clipped from V and 8 bases from J, the junction kept 11 bases outside the gene matches. In germline, CDR1 is SGHTA, CDR2 FQGTGA. CDR3 loop: CASSPTGLAGRRGELFF. In DNA, the CDR3 is TGTGCCAGCAGCCCAACGGGACTAGCGGGGCGAAGGGGGGAGCTGTTTTTT.

This clone was counted only a few times. This chain links TRBV3-1 (or the pseudogene TRBV3-2) with TRBJ2-2, with D perhaps matching TRBD1 (6 bases). V was pared by 3 bases and J by 0 bases, with 11 bases between. Germline V lookup: CDR1 LGHDT, CDR2 YNNKEL (reference sequence). The CDR3 is 16 amino acids. This chain's CDR3 is CASSHYRATNTGELFF. For the CDR3, the DNA is TGTGCCAGCAGCCACTACAGGGCCACGAACACCGGGGAGCTGTTTTTT.

The V call is TRBV6-1, the J call TRBJ1-5; no firm D call. The CDR3 runs 17 residues. CDR1 is MNHNS, CDR2 SASEGT, per germline. Trimming cost V 0 bases and J 7 bases, with 19 bases left between them. CDR3 in DNA: TGTGCCAGCAGTGAAGCGAAAGAGCGAGGGAAGAACCAGCCCCAGCATTTT. As protein: CASSEAKERGKNQPQHF.

The chain employs TRBV6-6 and TRBJ1-5; the D is unclear. Germline V lookup: CDR1 MNHNY, CDR2 SVGAGI (reference sequence). V lost 8 bases and J 0 bases, leaving 11 bases between the germline ends. The length of the CDR3 is 14 residues. CDR3 in DNA: TGTGCCAGCGTACAGAGCCTTAGCAATCAGCCCCAGCATTTT. It encodes CASVQSLSNQPQHF.